A selection of T cell receptor beta chains follows, all from one sample in a study of glioma-infiltrating T cells after dendritic cell vaccination. Here immunoSEQ multiplex PCR was the method, and the copy in TCRdb shows in-frame clones only, minus some. Altogether approximately 90,000 clones are present, over 75% being singletons, with the ten largest covering around 2.9%. This specimen consisted of blood, obtained before dendritic cell vaccination. The receptors shown here come from a human donor with glioblastoma. Each CDR3 is given with its conserved first and last residue. D genes are given only for firm matches. Size tells how often a clone was seen (once, few, many) or the class of an expanded clone, and some rows leave it out.

j_call cdr3_length clone_size d_call v_call cdr3_nt cdr3_aa
TRBJ1-1 14 NA TRBD1 TRBV5-1 TGCGCCAGCAGCAGACAGGGCGGGAACACTGAAGCTTTCTTT CASSRQGGNTEAFF
TRBJ1-1 16 NA NA TRBV6-5 TGTGCCAGCAGTTACTCGCTCGTGTCGGGGGACACTGAAGCTTTCTTT CASSYSLVSGDTEAFF
TRBJ2-3 14 NA TRBD2 TRBV6-5 TGTGCCAGCAGTTTAACTAGCGGCACAGATACGCAGTATTTT CASSLTSGTDTQYF
TRBJ2-3 14 NA TRBD1 TRBV7-3 TGTGCCAGCAGCCTGACAGGGAACGAAAATACGCAGTATTTT CASSLTGNENTQYF
TRBJ2-5 14 NA TRBD1 TRBV2 TGTGCCAGCAGGGGGACAGGGGGCCGAGAGACCCAGTACTTC CASRGTGGRETQYF
TRBJ1-4 15 once TRBD1 TRBV18 TGTGCCAGCTCAAAGGACAGGAAAACTAATGAAAAACTGTTTTTT CASSKDRKTNEKLFF
TRBJ1-2 16 NA NA TRBV2 TGTGCCAGCACTCGGGGCAGGGGTCGGGTGGGCGATGGCTACACCTTC CASTRGRGRVGDGYTF
TRBJ1-6 14 once NA TRBV5-1 TGCGCCAGCAGCCAGTGGACAGATAATTCACCCCTCCACTTT CASSQWTDNSPLHF
TRBJ2-5 13 NA NA TRBV7-2 TGTGCCAGCACCTCGGGAGCTCAAGAGACCCAGTACTTC CASTSGAQETQYF
TRBJ1-5 14 NA NA TRBV6-5 TGTGCCAGCAGTAACCTCGACGGGAATCAGCCCCAGCATTTT CASSNLDGNQPQHF
TRBJ2-2 16 NA TRBD2 TRBV10-3 TGTGCCATCAGTGGGACTAGCGGGAGGGCCTCCGGGGAGCTGTTTTTT CAISGTSGRASGELFF
TRBJ1-2 13 NA NA TRBV29-1 TGCAGCGCAACCCGGGACAAGAGTTATGGCTACACCTTC CSATRDKSYGYTF
TRBJ1-5 14 NA TRBD1 TRBV6-6 TGTGCCAGCAGTTATGACAGGGGCCGGCAGCCCCAGCATTTT CASSYDRGRQPQHF
TRBJ2-7 15 NA TRBD1 TRBV18 TGTGCCAGCTCACTAATCGCGACAGGGGGCTACGAGCAGTACTTC CASSLIATGGYEQYF
TRBJ2-7 16 once NA TRBV15 TGTGCCACCAGCAGAGATGTTACATTCACAAGTGGCGAGCAGTACTTC CATSRDVTFTSGEQYF
TRBJ1-2 14 NA NA TRBV5-1 TGCGCCAGCAGCTTGGATCGGGGGAACTATGGCTACACCTTC CASSLDRGNYGYTF
TRBJ1-3 14 NA NA TRBV5-1 TGCGCCAGCAGCTTGGAAGACAGAGGAAACACCATATATTTT CASSLEDRGNTIYF
TRBJ1-5 16 NA TRBD1 TRBV12-5 TGTGCTAGTGGTTTGCCCCGGACAGGGGGCGATCAGCCCCAGCATTTT CASGLPRTGGDQPQHF
TRBJ1-1 14 NA TRBD1 TRBV7-2 TGTGCCAGCAGGCCGGACAGGGGTAACACTGAAGCTTTCTTT CASRPDRGNTEAFF
TRBJ2-1 13 few NA TRBV15 TGTGCCACCAGCAGAGGGCGAGGCAATGAGCAGTTCTTC CATSRGRGNEQFF
TRBJ1-1 13 NA NA TRBV27 TGTGCCAGCAGTTTATCGTCCGGTGAGGAAGCTTTCTTT CASSLSSGEEAFF
TRBJ2-1 11 NA TRBD1 TRBV12-5 TGTGCTAGTGCCCAGGACAGGGAGCAGTTCTTC CASAQDREQFF
TRBJ2-7 15 NA NA TRBV5-1 TGCGCCAGCAGCTTGATGTCGGGATCCGGCGGCGAGCAGTACTTC CASSLMSGSGGEQYF
TRBJ2-7 18 NA TRBD2 TRBV15 TGTGCCACCAGCAGAGTAAAGGGACTAGCGGTGGAATCCTACGAGCAGTACTTC CATSRVKGLAVESYEQYF
TRBJ2-7 15 NA NA TRBV5-1 TGCGCCAGCAGCTTGGGAGGCGGCCTCCTACTCGAGCAGTACTTC CASSLGGGLLLEQYF
TRBJ2-5 15 NA TRBD2 TRBV6-6 TGTGCCAGCAGTTACCTCCAGCGGGGTCAAGAGACCCAGTACTTC CASSYLQRGQETQYF
TRBJ2-1 16 NA TRBD2 TRBV5-1 TGCGCCAGCAGCTTGGCGGCTAGCGGGCTTTACAATGAGCAGTTCTTC CASSLAASGLYNEQFF
TRBJ1-2 14 NA TRBD1 TRBV6-1 TGTGCCAGCAGTCTCGGACAGGATCCCTATGGCTACACCTTC CASSLGQDPYGYTF
TRBJ1-5 14 NA NA TRBV6-1 TGTGCCAGCAGTGGCAGGGTAAGGGATCAGCCCCAGCATTTT CASSGRVRDQPQHF
TRBJ2-7 14 NA TRBD2 TRBV9 TGTGCCAGCAGCCTCCGAGCGGGAGGATACGAGCAGTACTTC CASSLRAGGYEQYF
TRBJ2-7 14 NA NA TRBV5-1 TGCGCCAGCAGCTTAGTGTACGGGGGTTACGAGCAGTACTTC CASSLVYGGYEQYF
TRBJ2-1 15 NA NA TRBV12-5 TGTGCTAGTGGTTTGGGGGGGCATTTTATCAATGAGCAGTTCTTC CASGLGGHFINEQFF
TRBJ2-7 13 NA NA TRBV7-2 TGTGCCAGCAGCTTTTGGCCAGGGAACGAGCAGTACTTC CASSFWPGNEQYF
TRBJ2-3 15 once TRBD2 TRBV27 TGTGCCACACATGGGGCGGGGGGGCTTACAGATACGCAGTATTTT CATHGAGGLTDTQYF